This T cell receptor beta chain was profiled in a study of cytomegalovirus exposure and HLA in healthy donors. It was with 60 Vbeta and 13 Jbeta primers that the PCR ran. The method was immunoSEQ multiplex PCR; TCRdb's version includes in-frame clones alone and lacks a portion of them. The table lists roughly 60,000 clones, roughly 80% of them singletons. The origin of this receptor is a woman aged 40 to 49 in good health and CMV-seropositive. What was sequenced was PBMCs.

In DNA form, the CDR3 reads TGTGCCAGCAGCTCGGACAGGGTGGTGACAGATACGCAGTATTTT. It yields the protein CASSSDRVVTDTQYF. The chain recombines TRBV7-9 with TRBJ2-3; 8 bases align to TRBD1. Germline trimming cut 4 bases from V and 3 bases from J; bases unmatched to any gene: 6. The CDR3 contains 15 residues. The germline CDR1 and CDR2 sequences are SEHNR and FQNEAQ (reference sequence). The complete variable domain, with remaining parts taken from reference TRBV7-9 and TRBJ2-3, reads DTGVSQNPRHKITKRGQNVTFRCDPISEHNRLYWYRQTLGQGPEFLTYFQNEAQLEKSRLLSDRFSAERPKGSFSTLEIQRTEQGDSAMYLCASSSDRVVTDTQYFGPGTRLTVL.